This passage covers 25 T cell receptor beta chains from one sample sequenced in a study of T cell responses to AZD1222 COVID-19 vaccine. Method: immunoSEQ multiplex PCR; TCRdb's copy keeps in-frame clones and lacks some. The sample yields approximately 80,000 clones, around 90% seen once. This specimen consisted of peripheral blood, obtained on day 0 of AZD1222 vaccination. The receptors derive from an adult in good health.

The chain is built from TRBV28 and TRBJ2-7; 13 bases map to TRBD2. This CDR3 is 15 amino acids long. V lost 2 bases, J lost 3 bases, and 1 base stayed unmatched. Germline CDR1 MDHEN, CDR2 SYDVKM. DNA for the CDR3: TGTGCCAGCAGTTTAGGGACTAGCGGGATCTACGAGCAGTACTTC. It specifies CASSLGTSGIYEQYF.

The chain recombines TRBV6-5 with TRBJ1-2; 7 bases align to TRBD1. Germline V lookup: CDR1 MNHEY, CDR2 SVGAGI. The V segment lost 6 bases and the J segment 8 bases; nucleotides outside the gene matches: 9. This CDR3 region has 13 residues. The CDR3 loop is CASSPDRAVGYTF. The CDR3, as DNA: TGTGCCAGCAGCCCAGACAGGGCGGTCGGCTACACCTTC.

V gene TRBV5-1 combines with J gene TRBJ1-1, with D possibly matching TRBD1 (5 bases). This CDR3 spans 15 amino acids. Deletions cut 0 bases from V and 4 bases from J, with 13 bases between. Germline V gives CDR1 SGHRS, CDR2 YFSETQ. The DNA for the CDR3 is TGCGCCAGCAGCTTGGTTGGGGGTGAGAGCACTGAAGCTTTCTTT. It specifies CASSLVGGESTEAFF.

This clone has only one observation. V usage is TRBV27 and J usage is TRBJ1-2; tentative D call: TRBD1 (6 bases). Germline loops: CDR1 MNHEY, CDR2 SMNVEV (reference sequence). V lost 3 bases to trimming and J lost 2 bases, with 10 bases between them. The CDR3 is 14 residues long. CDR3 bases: TGTGCCAGCAGTTTCACTACAGGGAACTATGGCTACACCTTC. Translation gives CASSFTTGNYGYTF.

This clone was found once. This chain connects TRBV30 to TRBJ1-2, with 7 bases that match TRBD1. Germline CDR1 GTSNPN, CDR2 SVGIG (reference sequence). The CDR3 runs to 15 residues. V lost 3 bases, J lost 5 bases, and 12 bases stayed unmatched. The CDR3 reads CAWSVHSTGVYGYTF. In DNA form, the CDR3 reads TGTGCCTGGAGCGTACATTCCACAGGGGTGTATGGCTACACCTTC.

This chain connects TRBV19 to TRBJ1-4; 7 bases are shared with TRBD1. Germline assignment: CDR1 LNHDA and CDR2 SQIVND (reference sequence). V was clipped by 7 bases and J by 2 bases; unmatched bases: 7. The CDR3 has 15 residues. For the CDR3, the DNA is TGTGCCAGTAACATAGGGGACAGCACTAATGAAAAACTGTTTTTT. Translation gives CASNIGDSTNEKLFF. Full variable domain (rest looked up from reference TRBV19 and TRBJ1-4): DGGITQSPKYLFRKEGQNVTLSCEQNLNHDAMYWYRQDPGQGLRLIYYSQIVNDFQKGDIAEGYSVSREKKESFPLTVTSAQKNPTAFYLCASNIGDSTNEKLFFGSGTQLSVL.

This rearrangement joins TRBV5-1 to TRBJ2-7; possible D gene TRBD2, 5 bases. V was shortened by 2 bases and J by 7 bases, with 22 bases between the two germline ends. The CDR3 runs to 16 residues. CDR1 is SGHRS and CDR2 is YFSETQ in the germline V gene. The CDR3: CASSFVGLEIGGEQYF. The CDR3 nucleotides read TGCGCCAGCAGCTTTGTCGGACTGGAGATCGGTGGGGAGCAGTACTTC.

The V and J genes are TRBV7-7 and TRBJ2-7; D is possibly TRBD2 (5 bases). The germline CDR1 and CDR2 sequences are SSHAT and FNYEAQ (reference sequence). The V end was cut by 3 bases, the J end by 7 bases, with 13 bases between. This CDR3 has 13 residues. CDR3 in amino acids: CASSFSGIGEQYF. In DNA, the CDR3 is TGTGCCAGCAGCTTCTCGGGGATAGGGGAGCAGTACTTC.

This CDR3 reads CASSPDGANEKLFF. DNA of the CDR3: TGTGCCAGCTCCCCGGATGGGGCTAATGAAAAACTGTTTTTT. The V gene is TRBV3-1 (or the pseudogene TRBV3-2), the J gene TRBJ1-4; D gene ambiguous. CDR3 length equals 14 residues. Germline V lookup: CDR1 LGHDT, CDR2 YNNKEL (reference sequence). V was shortened by 8 bases and J by 3 bases, with 13 bases between the two germline ends.

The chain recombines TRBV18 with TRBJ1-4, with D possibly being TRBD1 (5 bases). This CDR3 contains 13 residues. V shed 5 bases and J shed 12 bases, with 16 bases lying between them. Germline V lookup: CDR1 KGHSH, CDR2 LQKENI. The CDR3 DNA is TGTGCCAGCTCATACAACCAGCTGGGGGAACTGTTTTTT. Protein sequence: CASSYNQLGELFF.

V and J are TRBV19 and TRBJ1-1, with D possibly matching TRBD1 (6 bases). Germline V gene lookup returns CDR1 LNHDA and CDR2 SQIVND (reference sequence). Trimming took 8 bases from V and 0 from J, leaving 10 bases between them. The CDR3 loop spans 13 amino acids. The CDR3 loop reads CASSDRLNTEAFF. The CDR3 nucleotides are TGTGCCAGTTCGGACAGACTGAACACTGAAGCTTTCTTT.

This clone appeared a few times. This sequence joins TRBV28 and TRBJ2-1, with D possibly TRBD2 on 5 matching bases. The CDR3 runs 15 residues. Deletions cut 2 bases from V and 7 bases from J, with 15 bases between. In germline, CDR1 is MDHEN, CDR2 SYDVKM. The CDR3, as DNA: TGTGCCAGCAGTTTACTGACGGAGGTTGGGAATGAGCAGTTCTTC. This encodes CASSLLTEVGNEQFF.

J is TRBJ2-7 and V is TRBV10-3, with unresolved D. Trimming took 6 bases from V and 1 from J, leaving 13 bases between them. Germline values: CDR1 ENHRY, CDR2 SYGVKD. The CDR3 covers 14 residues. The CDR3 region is CAISQHSTSYEQYF. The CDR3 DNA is TGTGCCATCAGCCAGCACAGCACATCCTACGAGCAGTACTTC.

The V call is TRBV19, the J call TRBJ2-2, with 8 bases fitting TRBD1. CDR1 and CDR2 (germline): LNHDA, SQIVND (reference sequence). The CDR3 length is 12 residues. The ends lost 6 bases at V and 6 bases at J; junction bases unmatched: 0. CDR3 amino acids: CASRQGAGELFF. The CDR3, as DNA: TGTGCCAGTAGACAGGGGGCCGGGGAGCTGTTTTTT.

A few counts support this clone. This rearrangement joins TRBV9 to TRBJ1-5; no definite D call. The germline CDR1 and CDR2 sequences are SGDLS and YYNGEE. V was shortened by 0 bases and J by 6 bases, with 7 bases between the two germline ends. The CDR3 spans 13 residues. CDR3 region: CASSVGDFQPQHF. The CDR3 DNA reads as TGTGCCAGCAGCGTAGGTGACTTTCAGCCCCAGCATTTT.

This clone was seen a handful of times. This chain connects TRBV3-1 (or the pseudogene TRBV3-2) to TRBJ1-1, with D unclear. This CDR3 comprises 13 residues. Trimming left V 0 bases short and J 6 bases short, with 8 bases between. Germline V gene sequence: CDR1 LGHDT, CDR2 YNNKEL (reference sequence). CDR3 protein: CASSQDSSPEAFF. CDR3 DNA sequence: TGTGCCAGCAGCCAAGACTCGTCCCCTGAAGCTTTCTTT.

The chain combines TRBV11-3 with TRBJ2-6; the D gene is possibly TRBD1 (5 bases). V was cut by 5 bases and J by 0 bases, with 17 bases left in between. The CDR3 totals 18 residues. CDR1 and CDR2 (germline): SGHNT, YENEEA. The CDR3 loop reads CASSERQRTYSGANVLTF. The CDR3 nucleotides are TGTGCCAGCAGCGAGAGACAGAGAACCTACTCTGGGGCCAACGTCCTGACTTTC.

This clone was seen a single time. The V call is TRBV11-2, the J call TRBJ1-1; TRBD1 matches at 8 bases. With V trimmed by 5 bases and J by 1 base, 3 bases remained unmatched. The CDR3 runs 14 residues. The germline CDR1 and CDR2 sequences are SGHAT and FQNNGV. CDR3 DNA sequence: TGTGCCAGCAGCGTGGGACAGGCGAACACTGAAGCTTTCTTT. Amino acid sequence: CASSVGQANTEAFF.

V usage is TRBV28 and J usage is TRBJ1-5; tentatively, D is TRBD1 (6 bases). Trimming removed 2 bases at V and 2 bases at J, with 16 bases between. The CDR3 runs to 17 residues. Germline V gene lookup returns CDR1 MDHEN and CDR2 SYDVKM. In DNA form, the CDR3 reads TGTGCCAGCAGTTTAGTGCGGGGGGAGGGGGGCAATCAGCCCCAGCATTTT. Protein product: CASSLVRGEGGNQPQHF. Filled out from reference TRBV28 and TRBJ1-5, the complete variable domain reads DVKVTQSSRYLVKRTGEKVFLECVQDMDHENMFWYRQDPGLGLRLIYFSYDVKMKEKGDIPEGYSVSREKKERFSLILESASTNQTSMYLCASSLVRGEGGNQPQHFGDGTRLSIL.

The DNA for the CDR3 is TGTGCCAGCAGCTTGGGGGACAGCTCCTGGGGGATGAACACTGAAGCTTTCTTT. It codes for CASSLGDSSWGMNTEAFF. The J gene is TRBJ1-1, the V gene TRBV7-9, with 7 positions matching TRBD1. With V trimmed by 3 bases and J by 0 bases, 13 bases remained unmatched. Germline CDR1 and CDR2: SEHNR and FQNEAQ (reference sequence). This CDR3 spans 18 amino acids.

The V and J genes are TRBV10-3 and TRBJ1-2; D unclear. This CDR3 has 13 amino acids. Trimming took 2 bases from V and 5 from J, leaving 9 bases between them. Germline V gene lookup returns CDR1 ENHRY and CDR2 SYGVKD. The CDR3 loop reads CAISENTDYGYTF. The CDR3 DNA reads TGTGCCATCAGTGAGAACACGGATTATGGCTACACCTTC.

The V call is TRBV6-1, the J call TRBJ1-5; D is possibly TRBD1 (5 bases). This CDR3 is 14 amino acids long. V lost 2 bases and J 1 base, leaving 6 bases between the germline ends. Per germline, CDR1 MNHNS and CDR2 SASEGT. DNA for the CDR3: TGTGCCAGCAGTGAATGGGGGAGCAATCAGCCCCAGCATTTT. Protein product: CASSEWGSNQPQHF.

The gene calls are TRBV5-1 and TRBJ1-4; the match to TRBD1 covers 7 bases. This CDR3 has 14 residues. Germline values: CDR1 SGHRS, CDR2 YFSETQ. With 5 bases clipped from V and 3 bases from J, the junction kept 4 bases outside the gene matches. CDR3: CASRAGTANEKLFF. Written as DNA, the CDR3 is TGCGCCAGCAGGGCCGGGACAGCTAATGAAAAACTGTTTTTT.

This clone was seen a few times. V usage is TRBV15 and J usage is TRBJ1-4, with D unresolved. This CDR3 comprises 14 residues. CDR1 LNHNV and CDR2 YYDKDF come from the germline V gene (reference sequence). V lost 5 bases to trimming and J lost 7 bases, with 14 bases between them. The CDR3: CATSGRRQAEKLFF. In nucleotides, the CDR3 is TGTGCCACCAGCGGAAGGAGGCAGGCTGAAAAACTGTTTTTT.

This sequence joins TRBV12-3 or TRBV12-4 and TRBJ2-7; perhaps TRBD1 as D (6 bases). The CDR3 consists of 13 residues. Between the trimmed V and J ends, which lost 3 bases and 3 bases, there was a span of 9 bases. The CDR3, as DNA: TGTGCCAGCAGTTTGTTAGGGGGCTACGAGCAGTACTTC. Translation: CASSLLGGYEQYF.